This T cell receptor beta chain is from a study of shared clonotypes between healthy human individuals. The wider study: Per donor, CD8 memory used one plate, CD8 naive used two, CD4 memory used three and CD4 naive used three.

Notes on this clone: Its specificity is unknown.

CD45RO-negative cells were positively selected for CCR7, leaving out terminally differentiated effector memory CD45RA+ cells. Deep-level assay runs were performed. Here immunoSEQ multiplex PCR was the method, and the copy in TCRdb shows in-frame clones only, minus some. The data show 450,000 to 700,000 clones, over 95% seen once. Notes on the study in general: In having few donors, the study represented limited genetic and exposure-history diversity. Generation probabilities of non-shared clonotypes were lower (relative to those shared by all four donors).

The TCR sequence derives from a woman under 40 in good health. The sequencing input was naive CD8+ T cells sorted from blood.

The CDR3 nucleotides are TGTGCCAGCAGCTTCCTCGTTTCCGATACGCAGTATTTT. Its protein product is CASSFLVSDTQYF. The chain links TRBV7-8 to TRBJ2-3; D gene unclear. The germline V gene encodes CDR1 SGHVS and CDR2 FQNEAQ. This CDR3 is 13 amino acids long. Trimming pared 3 bases from V and 6 bases from J, leaving 10 bases between.